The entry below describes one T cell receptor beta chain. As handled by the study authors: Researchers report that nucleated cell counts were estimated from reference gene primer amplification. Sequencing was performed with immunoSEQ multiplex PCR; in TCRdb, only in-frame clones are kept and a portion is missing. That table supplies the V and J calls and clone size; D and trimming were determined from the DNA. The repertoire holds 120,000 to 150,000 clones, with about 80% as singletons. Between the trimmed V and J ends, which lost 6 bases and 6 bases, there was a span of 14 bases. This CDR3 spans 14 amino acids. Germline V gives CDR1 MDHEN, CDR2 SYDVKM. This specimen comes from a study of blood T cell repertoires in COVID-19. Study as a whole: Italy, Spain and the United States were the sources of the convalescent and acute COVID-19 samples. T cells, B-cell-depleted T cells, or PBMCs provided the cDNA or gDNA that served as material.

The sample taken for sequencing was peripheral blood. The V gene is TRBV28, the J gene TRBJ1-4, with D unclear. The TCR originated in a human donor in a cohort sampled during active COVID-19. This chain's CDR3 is CASRTGIRDEKLFF. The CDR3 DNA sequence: TGTGCCAGCAGGACGGGGATCCGGGATGAAAAACTGTTTTTT.